The 26 T cell receptor beta chains below come from one sample, sequenced in a study of blood T cell repertoires in COVID-19. Clones were sequenced by immunoSEQ multiplex PCR, and TCRdb holds only the in-frame ones, with some missing. The sample comprises under 450,000 clones, about 90% of which are singletons, and about 2.7% rests with the top ten. Sequenced: PBMCs or T cells enriched from blood (not recorded which). These receptors all stem from a woman younger than 45 who had recovered from COVID-19.

This chain connects TRBV7-3 to TRBJ2-1, with 13 bases lining up with TRBD2. V trimming: 5 bases; J trimming: 4 bases; junction bases outside the gene matches: 14. Germline V gene data show CDR1 as SGHTA and CDR2 as FQGTGA. The CDR3 spans 19 residues. Here the CDR3 reads CASSPSSELAGGVYNEQFF. The CDR3 coding sequence is TGTGCCAGCAGCCCCTCTTCGGAACTAGCGGGGGGGGTTTACAATGAGCAGTTCTTC.

This rearrangement joins TRBV2 to TRBJ1-5; TRBD1 matches 7 bases. The CDR3 has 14 residues. The V gene end was trimmed by 2 bases and the J gene end by 5 bases; junction bases not matched to a gene: 3. CDR1 SNHLY and CDR2 FYNNEI come from the germline V gene. CDR3 residues: CASSERQGDQPQHF. DNA for the CDR3: TGTGCCAGCAGTGAACGCCAGGGGGATCAGCCCCAGCATTTT.

This clone was picked up a small number of times. The V and J genes are TRBV7-8 and TRBJ1-6; D is perhaps TRBD1 (5 bases). Germline assignment: CDR1 SGHVS and CDR2 FQNEAQ. CDR3 length equals 16 residues. V shed 7 bases and J shed 0 bases, with 13 bases lying between them. The CDR3 sequence is CASTQGHSSYNSPLHF. The CDR3 DNA reads as TGTGCCAGCACCCAAGGACACAGCTCCTATAATTCACCCCTCCACTTT.

This clone was seen a single time. The J gene is TRBJ2-7, the V gene TRBV21-1; the DNA was not used to check the table's D call, TRBD2. TRBV21-1 is a pseudogene. The CDR3 is made up of 13 amino acids. The CDR3 DNA is TGTGCCAGCAGCACGGGAGGCCCCTACGAGCAGTACTTC. This sequence encodes CASSTGGPYEQYF.

Details on this clone: The same CDR3 is also encoded by other DNA sequences in this sample. The chain is built from TRBV29-1 and TRBJ2-3; 9 bases are shared with TRBD1. Germline-derived CDR1 and CDR2 are SQVTM and ANQGSEA. The junction had 0 bases not matched to a gene; V was cut back by 4 bases and J by 1 base. The CDR3 consists of 13 residues. This chain's CDR3 is CSVGTGGTDTQYF. The CDR3 region has the DNA TGCAGCGTTGGGACAGGGGGCACAGATACGCAGTATTTT.

This clone was observed a single time. The chain couples TRBV7-2 to TRBJ1-1; 10 bases map to TRBD1. V was clipped by 6 bases and J by 0 bases; unmatched bases: 7. Looked up from germline, CDR1 is SGHTA and CDR2 is FQGNSA. This CDR3 has 16 residues. In nucleotides, the CDR3 is TGTGCCAGCAGACAAGACAGGGGGCCTATGAACACTGAAGCTTTCTTT. It is translated as CASRQDRGPMNTEAFF.

The chain has TRBV5-1 and TRBJ2-5, with a weak D call TRBD2 (5 bases). Trimming removed 0 bases at V and 5 bases at J, with 14 bases between. This CDR3 region has 15 residues. Germline CDR1 SGHRS, CDR2 YFSETQ. The CDR3 DNA sequence: TGCGCCAGCAGCTTGGATGAGGGTAGGCACGAGACCCAGTACTTC. It specifies CASSLDEGRHETQYF.

The chain carries TRBV19 and TRBJ2-6; D is ambiguous. The ends were cut back, 2 bases at V and 0 bases at J, with 5 bases in the middle. CDR3 length: 15 amino acids. Germline CDR1 and CDR2: LNHDA and SQIVND (reference sequence). In DNA form, the CDR3 reads TGTGCCAGTAGTATATCGTACTCTGGGGCCAACGTCCTGACTTTC. Translating gives CASSISYSGANVLTF. The variable domain in full, with the rest retrieved from reference TRBV19 and TRBJ2-6, is DGGITQSPKYLFRKEGQNVTLSCEQNLNHDAMYWYRQDPGQGLRLIYYSQIVNDFQKGDIAEGYSVSREKKESFPLTVTSAQKNPTAFYLCASSISYSGANVLTFGAGSRLTVL.

The chain is built from TRBV19 and TRBJ1-2; 7 bases fit TRBD1. V was pared by 5 bases and J by 5 bases, with 8 bases of the junction left unmatched. Germline V gene sequence: CDR1 LNHDA, CDR2 SQIVND (reference sequence). CDR3 size: 14 residues. Written as DNA, the CDR3 is TGTGCCAGTAGTTTCCAGGGGGAATCTTATGGCTACACCTTC. This gives the protein CASSFQGESYGYTF.

The chain couples TRBV5-1 to TRBJ1-1, with D perhaps matching TRBD1 (6 bases). The CDR3 contains 15 residues. Trimming removed 4 bases at V and 10 bases at J, with 23 bases between. Looked up from germline, CDR1 is SGHRS and CDR2 is YFSETQ. In nucleotides, the CDR3 is TGCGCCAGCAGCCCCGAGGCGGGGGGGGGCCTTGGAGCTTTCTTT. Its translation: CASSPEAGGGLGAFF.

The CDR3, as DNA: TGTGCTAGTGGTTTGACCCCTCCCTATGGGACAGCTAGAGAGACCCAGTACTTC. Translating it yields CASGLTPPYGTARETQYF. The chain is built from TRBV12-5 and TRBJ2-5; TRBD1 matches 7 bases. Germline loops: CDR1 LGHNT, CDR2 FRNRAP. The V gene end was trimmed by 2 bases and the J gene end by 4 bases; junction bases not matched to a gene: 16. The length of the CDR3 is 18 residues.

This chain connects TRBV11-2 to TRBJ2-7; 11 bases match TRBD2. This CDR3 is 16 amino acids long. From germline, CDR1 is SGHAT and CDR2 FQNNGV. V lost 4 bases to trimming and J lost 2 bases; unmatched junction nucleotides: 7. The CDR3, as DNA: TGTGCCAGCAGCTCCTTAGCGGGAGGGATCCCCTACGAGCAGTACTTC. This encodes CASSSLAGGIPYEQYF.

The J gene is TRBJ1-4, the V gene TRBV19, with 9 bases aligning to TRBD1. Trimming took 3 bases from V and 8 from J; bases not matched to a gene: 4. The length of the CDR3 is 14 residues. CDR1 and CDR2 from the germline V gene are LNHDA and SQIVND (reference sequence). The CDR3 DNA is TGTGCCAGTAGTATCGGACAGGGGAGGGAAAAACTGTTTTTT. Its translation is CASSIGQGREKLFF.

V is TRBV7-8 and J is TRBJ2-5; 9 bases are a match to TRBD2. CDR3 size: 16 residues. Unmatched junction bases numbered 6, after V lost 4 bases and J lost 0 bases. The V gene's germline CDR1 is SGHVS and CDR2 FQNEAQ. CDR3 protein: CASSWREGPYQETQYF. The CDR3 coding sequence is TGTGCCAGCAGCTGGCGGGAGGGCCCGTACCAAGAGACCCAGTACTTC.

The chain joins TRBV28 to TRBJ1-2; TRBD1 matches at 10 bases. Trimming cost V 6 bases and J 1 base; bases outside gene matches: 11. CDR3 size: 17 residues. Germline V gives CDR1 MDHEN, CDR2 SYDVKM. The CDR3 nucleotides read TGTGCCAGCAGACTAGGGACAGGGGCCGGCGATAACTATGGCTACACCTTC. Amino acids: CASRLGTGAGDNYGYTF.

This chain's CDR3 is CASRAQGAYGANVLTF. The DNA for the CDR3 is TGCGCCAGCCGGGCACAGGGGGCATATGGGGCCAACGTCCTGACTTTC. V is TRBV5-1 and J is TRBJ2-6; 9 nucleotides agree with TRBD1. The V segment lost 7 bases and the J segment 3 bases; nucleotides outside the gene matches: 8. Germline lookup yields CDR1 SGHRS and CDR2 YFSETQ. This CDR3 has 16 residues.

The V and J genes are TRBV19 and TRBJ1-5, with a weak D call TRBD1 (5 bases). With 7 bases removed from V and 2 bases from J, the gap between germline ends came to 15 bases. CDR3 length equals 15 residues. Germline CDR1 and CDR2: LNHDA and SQIVND (reference sequence). CDR3: CASTQEGVGNQPQHF. The CDR3 region has the DNA TGTGCCAGTACGCAGGAAGGGGTAGGCAATCAGCCCCAGCATTTT.

The rearrangement joins TRBV5-4 to TRBJ1-4; 9 bases agree with TRBD1. V lost 4 bases, J lost 0 bases, and 4 bases stayed unmatched. This CDR3 has 16 residues. Germline CDR1 SGHNT, CDR2 YYREEE (reference sequence). CDR3 coding DNA: TGTGCCAGCAGCAAGACAGGGGGAACAACTAATGAAAAACTGTTTTTT. It encodes CASSKTGGTTNEKLFF.

This chain uses TRBV28 with TRBJ2-7; D is uncertain. The CDR3 covers 14 residues. V shed 5 bases and J shed 3 bases, with 14 bases lying between them. The germline CDR1 and CDR2 sequences are MDHEN and SYDVKM. CDR3 region: CASSNNRILYEQYF. DNA of the CDR3: TGTGCCAGCAGTAATAACCGAATACTCTACGAGCAGTACTTC.

J is TRBJ1-2 and V is TRBV28, with TRBD1 matching over 8 bases. Germline V lookup: CDR1 MDHEN, CDR2 SYDVKM. V was clipped by 7 bases and J by 1 base; unmatched bases: 11. CDR3 length equals 16 residues. This chain's CDR3 is CASNWDRKSYNYGYTF. The CDR3 DNA follows: TGTGCCAGCAACTGGGACAGGAAGAGCTATAACTATGGCTACACCTTC.

The chain employs TRBV4-1 and TRBJ2-5, with D possibly matching TRBD1 (6 bases). The germline V and J ends were trimmed by 0 bases and 2 bases, with 19 bases remaining between them. This CDR3 has 18 amino acids. Germline CDR1 MGHRA, CDR2 YSYEKL. CDR3 residues: CASSQEQARFDRQETQYF. CDR3 in DNA: TGCGCCAGCAGCCAAGAGCAGGCCCGCTTCGACAGGCAAGAGACCCAGTACTTC.

The chain carries TRBV19 and TRBJ2-7; 9 nucleotides match TRBD2. This CDR3 is 15 amino acids long. Germline V gene lookup returns CDR1 LNHDA and CDR2 SQIVND (reference sequence). The V segment lost 1 base and the J segment 6 bases; nucleotides outside the gene matches: 7. The CDR3, as DNA: TGTGCCAGTAGTATAGTGGCTAGCGGGACGCGCGAGCAGTACTTC. Residues: CASSIVASGTREQYF. The full variable domain, its missing parts supplied by reference TRBV19 and TRBJ2-7, is DGGITQSPKYLFRKEGQNVTLSCEQNLNHDAMYWYRQDPGQGLRLIYYSQIVNDFQKGDIAEGYSVSREKKESFPLTVTSAQKNPTAFYLCASSIVASGTREQYFGPGTRLTVT.

The chain is built from TRBV19 and TRBJ2-3; 11 nucleotides align to TRBD2. Trimming took 2 bases from V and 6 from J; bases not matched to a gene: 13. This CDR3 region has 18 residues. Germline V gene lookup returns CDR1 LNHDA and CDR2 SQIVND (reference sequence). CDR3: CASSIRRGLAAKKDTQYF. The CDR3 bases are TGTGCCAGTAGTATAAGGCGGGGACTAGCGGCCAAGAAGGATACGCAGTATTTT.

This chain links TRBV6-5 with TRBJ1-4; 7 positions match TRBD1. CDR1 is MNHEY, CDR2 SVGAGI, per germline. V gave up 2 bases and J gave up 2 bases; unmatched junction bases: 5. The CDR3 runs 16 residues. CDR3 bases: TGTGCCAGCAGTTACCTACAGGGGCCGACTAATGAAAAACTGTTTTTT. Translating gives CASSYLQGPTNEKLFF.

The V call is TRBV5-1, the J call TRBJ2-7; 7 positions match TRBD1. The length of the CDR3 is 16 residues. CDR1 SGHRS and CDR2 YFSETQ come from the germline V gene. The junction had 11 bases not matched to a gene; V was cut back by 0 bases and J by 5 bases. Written as DNA, the CDR3 is TGCGCCAGCAGCTTGGACGGCGACAGGGTTTTCGACGAGCAGTACTTC. Encoded protein: CASSLDGDRVFDEQYF. Full variable domain (missing parts from reference TRBV5-1 and TRBJ2-7): KAGVTQTPRYLIKTRGQQVTLSCSPISGHRSVSWYQQTPGQGLQFLFEYFSETQRNKGNFPGRFSGRQFSNSRSEMNVSTLELGDSALYLCASSLDGDRVFDEQYFGPGTRLTVT.

The V gene is TRBV7-2, the J gene TRBJ1-1; 9 bases agree with TRBD1. Per the germline V gene, CDR1 is SGHTA and CDR2 is FQGNSA. The CDR3 length is 17 residues. V lost 5 bases and J lost 4; bases outside the gene matches: 14. The CDR3 loop reads CASSGGTGGLFGTEAFF. CDR3 bases: TGTGCCAGCAGCGGAGGCACAGGGGGCCTCTTCGGCACTGAAGCTTTCTTT.